The clone carrying this TCR beta chain was observed many times. This sample was included in a study of spatial heterogeneity in lung cancer. Whole-study context: Each time, sequencing found more beta-chain sequences than alpha-chain sequences. More than ten raw reads, on average, carried each unique TCR and UMI combination.

The time point was: blood at routine non-recurrence follow-up after resection. The sequenced material consisted of unsorted whole RNA from tumor, nontumor lung or frozen PBMC. The CDR3 is 16 residues long. Per germline, CDR1 DFQATT and CDR2 SNEGSKA (reference sequence). Trimming took 6 bases from V and 2 from J; bases not matched to a gene: 15. On each TCR cDNA molecule, a unique molecular identifier was present. TCRdb redid the calling of the 5' RACE reads with MiXCR, one entry per CDR3 protein. The data show 51,000 or so distinct CDR3 sequences, with less than 9% seen just once and less than 45% held by the top ten.

The receptor was isolated from a female donor with early-stage non-small cell lung cancer. This sequence joins TRBV20-1 and TRBJ1-2; TRBD1 agrees at 7 bases. Sequencing used PBMCs, obtained at follow-up. The CDR3 DNA reads as TGCAGTGCAGATATTAGAAGGAGGGGACAGAACTATGGCTACACCTTC. It codes for CSADIRRRGQNYGYTF.